The rows below give T cell receptor beta chains drawn from one sample of a study of shared clonotypes between healthy human individuals. Only in-frame clones appear in the TCRdb table, and some are missing; sequencing was by immunoSEQ multiplex PCR. Here the sample spans more than 550,000 clones, around 77% being singletons. Source material: memory CD4+ T cells sorted from blood. The receptor source for this set is a woman aged 30 to 39 in good health. CDR3s include the opening cysteine and the closing phenylalanine or tryptophan. D genes are given only for firm matches. Some rows have no size entry. The others give once, few or many, or a class for an expanded clone.

j_call d_call clone_size v_call cdr3_aa cdr3_nt
TRBJ2-5 TRBD1 . TRBV7-7 CASSHGQDQETQYF TGTGCCAGCAGCCACGGACAGGACCAAGAGACCCAGTACTTC
TRBJ1-2 TRBD1 . TRBV28 CASSLTTGERYGYTF TGTGCCAGCAGTTTGACTACAGGGGAGCGTTATGGCTACACCTTC
TRBJ2-7 TRBD2 . TRBV10-2 CASSEGTSGGYEQYF TGCGCCAGCAGTGAGGGGACTAGCGGAGGGTACGAGCAGTACTTC
TRBJ2-7 TRBD2 . TRBV15 CATSSRTSGSYEQYF TGTGCCACCAGCTCCCGGACTAGCGGGAGCTACGAGCAGTACTTC
TRBJ2-3 . . TRBV5-4 CASSLGGASAGDTQYF TGTGCCAGCAGCTTGGGAGGGGCTAGCGCTGGGGATACGCAGTATTTT
TRBJ2-1 . . TRBV19 CASSTAGQNNEQFF TGTGCCAGTAGTACCGCGGGTCAAAACAATGAGCAGTTCTTC
TRBJ1-5 . . TRBV19 CASKGGSSPIYSNQPQHF TGTGCCAGCAAGGGGGGGAGTTCTCCGATATATAGCAATCAGCCCCAGCATTTT
TRBJ2-7 . . TRBV30 CAWSELDEQYF TGTGCCTGGAGTGAGCTTGACGAGCAGTACTTC
TRBJ2-3 . . TRBV19 CATHPSLGTVGSTDTQYF TGTGCCACTCACCCGTCTTTGGGAACCGTTGGTAGCACAGATACGCAGTATTTT
TRBJ2-3 . . TRBV10-3 CALGDREDTQYF TGTGCCCTGGGTGATCGGGAGGATACGCAGTATTTT
TRBJ1-3 TRBD1 . TRBV2 CASQTGNWRNTIYF TGTGCCAGCCAGACAGGGAACTGGAGAAACACCATATATTTT
TRBJ2-3 . . TRBV6-1 CASRPSGTDTQYF TGTGCCAGCAGACCCTCGGGCACAGATACGCAGTATTTT
TRBJ1-1 . many TRBV23-1 CASSFELTFF TGCGCCAGCAGTTTCGAATTGACTTTCTTT
TRBJ2-5 TRBD2 . TRBV7-9 CASSLAGADTGETQYF TGTGCCAGCAGTCTAGCGGGAGCGGACACAGGAGAGACCCAGTACTTC
TRBJ1-5 . . TRBV28 CASSLENRRVRFSRNQPQHF TGTGCCAGCAGTTTGGAAAACCGCAGGGTAAGATTCTCTCGCAATCAGCCCCAGCATTTT
TRBJ1-1 TRBD1 . TRBV6-6 CASKTGTGNTEAFF TGTGCCAGCAAAACCGGGACAGGGAACACTGAAGCTTTCTTT
TRBJ2-7 . . TRBV5-1 CASSLGDRAGEQYF TGCGCCAGCAGCTTGGGTGACAGAGCCGGCGAGCAGTACTTC
TRBJ2-2 . . TRBV10-1 CASSSADNTGELFF TGCGCCAGTTCGTCGGCGGATAACACCGGGGAGCTGTTTTTT
TRBJ2-1 TRBD1 . TRBV5-6 CASSYGRQGSSYNEQFF TGTGCCAGCAGCTACGGCCGACAGGGCAGCTCCTACAATGAGCAGTTCTTC
TRBJ2-2 TRBD2 few TRBV28 CASSLSGLAGMSTGELFF TGTGCCAGCAGTTTGAGCGGACTAGCGGGAATGTCGACCGGGGAGCTGTTTTTT
TRBJ2-2 . . TRBV19 CASSLGGTNTGELFF TGTGCCAGTAGTTTGGGAGGAACGAACACCGGGGAGCTGTTTTTT
TRBJ2-7 TRBD1 few TRBV28 CASSLEGQGRYEQYF TGTGCCAGCAGTTTAGAGGGACAGGGTAGGTACGAGCAGTACTTC
TRBJ1-1 TRBD1 . TRBV10-3 CAIRGQALNTEAFF TGTGCCATCAGAGGACAGGCCTTGAACACTGAAGCTTTCTTT